This T cell receptor (beta chain) was captured in a study of post-analysis software for immune sequencing data. About the research overall: Included among the disease courses, which were recorded for the cohort, were relapsing-remitting, secondary progressive and progressive-relapsing multiple sclerosis. Study observations and caveats: There was significantly lower normalized Chao1 diversity in multiple sclerosis patients than in controls. Patients showed TRBV5-6, TRBV5-1 and TRBV20-1 among five TRBV segments more frequent than in controls.

Included in the TCR beta cDNA libraries were unique molecular identifiers. Between roughly 1 and 10 million T cells gave rise to 500,000 to 600,000 cDNA molecules. One entry per CDR3 protein, called by TCRdb with MiXCR from the PCR reads. The repertoire has hundreds of thousands of distinct CDR3 sequences, roughly 50% of them found once; the top ten carry 4.6%. The germline V gene has CDR1 SQVTM and CDR2 ANQGSEA. CDR3 length: 14 amino acids. The V end was cut by 0 bases, the J end by 3 bases, with 11 bases between. With respect to this clonotype: Its target is unknown.

The chain employs TRBV29-1 and TRBJ2-5; possible D gene TRBD2, 5 bases. The receptor's source is a girl under 18 with multiple sclerosis. The sequenced sample was blood. The CDR3 DNA reads TGCAGCGTTGAAGAGGCCAGAGGGAAAGAGACCCAGTACTTC. Amino acid sequence: CSVEEARGKETQYF.